Presented here are 3 T cell receptor beta chains from one specimen sequenced in a study of blood T cell repertoires in COVID-19. Some clones are missing from TCRdb's copy, which holds only in-frame ones; the method was immunoSEQ multiplex PCR. The sample includes about 280,000 clones, 82% of them seen just once. Sequenced sample: PBMCs or T cells enriched from blood (not recorded which). Receptors were obtained from a man aged 35-49 years who had been exposed to COVID-19.

The chain recombines TRBV9 with TRBJ2-7; 10 bases map to TRBD2. V lost 1 base to trimming and J lost 6 bases; unmatched junction nucleotides: 10. The CDR3 consists of 16 residues. Germline V lookup: CDR1 SGDLS, CDR2 YYNGEE. The DNA for the CDR3 is TGTGCCAGCAGCGTACCCTCTAGCGGGAGTTTAACCGAGCAGTACTTC. Translation gives CASSVPSSGSLTEQYF.

The chain recombines TRBV29-1 with TRBJ1-1, with no clear D. CDR3 length equals 11 residues. V was shortened by 5 bases and J by 6 bases, with 10 bases between the two germline ends. CDR1 and CDR2 from the germline V gene are SQVTM and ANQGSEA. The CDR3 bases are TGCAGCGTTCGCCGTGGCCCTGAAGCTTTCTTT. It encodes CSVRRGPEAFF.

This clone was found a few times. Other nucleotide sequences from this sample produce the same CDR3. The chain combines TRBV24-1 with TRBJ1-2; D remains ambiguous. Trimming removed 4 bases from V and 8 bases from J, with 7 bases in between. There are 11 residues in the CDR3. Germline CDR1 is KGHDR and CDR2 is SFDVKD. CDR3 amino acids: CATSDLYGYTF. Here the CDR3 DNA reads TGTGCCACCAGTGACCTCTACGGCTACACCTTC.